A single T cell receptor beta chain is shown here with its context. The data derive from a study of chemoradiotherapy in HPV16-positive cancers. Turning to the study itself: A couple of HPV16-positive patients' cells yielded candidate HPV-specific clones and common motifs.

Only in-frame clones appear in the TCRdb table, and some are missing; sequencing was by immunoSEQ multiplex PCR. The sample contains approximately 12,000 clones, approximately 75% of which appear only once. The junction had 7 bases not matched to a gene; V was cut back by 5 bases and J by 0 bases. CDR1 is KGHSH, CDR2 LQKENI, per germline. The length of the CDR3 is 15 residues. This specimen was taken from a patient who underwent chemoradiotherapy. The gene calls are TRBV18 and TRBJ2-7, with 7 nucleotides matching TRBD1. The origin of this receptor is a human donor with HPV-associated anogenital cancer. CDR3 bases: TGTGCCAGCTCAAGAGACAGGGTAGGCTCCTACGAGCAGTACTTC. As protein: CASSRDRVGSYEQYF. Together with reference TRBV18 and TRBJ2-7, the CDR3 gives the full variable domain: NAGVMQNPRHLVRRRGQEARLRCSPMKGHSHVYWYRQLPEEGLKFMVYLQKENIIDESGMPKERFSAEFPKEGPSILRIQQVVRGDSAAYFCASSRDRVGSYEQYFGPGTRLTVT.